The 19 T cell receptor beta chains reported below all come from one sample, sequenced in a study of blood T cell repertoires in COVID-19 (dated by TCRdb to between 2020 and 2021). Library generation was performed with the immunoSEQ multiplex PCR assay. The table comes from immuneACCESS by way of TCRdb, which keeps in-frame sequences with V and J called. Part of the clones is missing from these tables; in studies checked, under half for an unresolved V gene and the rest for unknown reasons. Within this sample are approximately 230,000 clones, with around 88% of them counted one time only. The ten top clones hold approximately 1.4% of the sample. Material: peripheral blood. These receptors were taken from a man older than 75 with acute or convalescent COVID-19.

The genes are TRBV6-6 and TRBJ2-7; 8 bases map to TRBD1. The CDR3 length is 14 residues. With 5 bases clipped from V and 4 bases from J, the junction kept 7 bases outside the gene matches. CDR1 and CDR2 from the germline V gene are MNHNY and SVGAGI (reference sequence). In DNA form, the CDR3 reads TGTGCCAGCAGTATGACAGGGGATAGATACGAGCAGTACTTC. It translates to CASSMTGDRYEQYF.

This clone has a single count. The chain has TRBV9 and TRBJ1-1; D not certain. The CDR3 contains 14 residues. The V gene lost 0 bases and the J gene lost 4 bases, with 10 bases spanning the gap. CDR1 and CDR2 (germline): SGDLS, YYNGEE. The CDR3 bases are TGTGCCAGCAGCGTAGTCGGCGGGTCCACTGAAGCTTTCTTT. Its translation is CASSVVGGSTEAFF.

The chain joins TRBV5-1 to TRBJ2-5; maybe TRBD2 (5 bases). V lost 0 bases, J lost 4 bases, and 7 bases lay in between. Germline V lookup: CDR1 SGHRS, CDR2 YFSETQ. The CDR3 is made up of 13 amino acids. The CDR3 loop reads CASSLEGRETQYF. The CDR3 DNA sequence: TGCGCCAGCAGCTTGGAAGGGAGAGAGACCCAGTACTTC.

This chain connects TRBV15 to TRBJ2-1; 8 nucleotides agree with TRBD2. This CDR3 region has 17 residues. Trimming at V came to 1 base and at J to 0 bases, leaving 5 bases not matched to a gene. Germline V lookup: CDR1 LNHNV, CDR2 YYDKDF (reference sequence). The CDR3 loop reads CATSRGGLVSSYNEQFF. The CDR3 DNA reads as TGTGCCACCAGCAGAGGGGGACTAGTAAGCTCCTACAATGAGCAGTTCTTC.

The CDR3, as DNA: TGTGCCAGCAGCAAAACCGGGACAGGGAACGAGCAGTACTTC. Its protein is CASSKTGTGNEQYF. This chain links TRBV9 with TRBJ2-7; 9 bases fit TRBD1. Germline CDR1 and CDR2: SGDLS and YYNGEE. V shed 4 bases and J 5 bases; nucleotides not matched to a gene: 7. The CDR3 runs to 14 residues. The complete variable domain, with remaining parts taken from reference TRBV9 and TRBJ2-7, reads DSGVTQTPKHLITATGQRVTLRCSPRSGDLSVYWYQQSLDQGLQFLIQYYNGEERAKGNILERFSAQQFPDLHSELNLSSLELGDSALYFCASSKTGTGNEQYFGPGTRLTVT.

CDR3 region: CASSQDGRTRNEKLFF. DNA for the CDR3: TGTGCCAGCAGCCAAGATGGGCGGACAAGGAATGAAAAACTGTTTTTT. The chain carries TRBV14 and TRBJ1-4; maybe TRBD1 (5 bases). Germline CDR1 is SGHDN and CDR2 is FVKESK. V lost 0 bases, J lost 5 bases, and 13 bases lay in between. This CDR3 comprises 16 residues.

This rearrangement joins TRBV18 to TRBJ2-7, with D perhaps TRBD1 (6 bases). Germline V CDR1 and CDR2: KGHSH, LQKENI. There are 15 residues in the CDR3. Trimming cost V 0 bases and J 4 bases, with 13 bases left between them. CDR3 residues: CASSPPIGQTYEQYF. The CDR3 DNA is TGTGCCAGCTCACCACCGATCGGACAGACATACGAGCAGTACTTC.

This clone was observed once. The chain recombines TRBV5-5 with TRBJ1-4; 8 bases map to TRBD1. This CDR3 contains 13 residues. Unmatched junction bases numbered 2, after V lost 6 bases and J lost 4 bases. Germline CDR1 reads SGHKS; CDR2 reads YYEKEE (reference sequence). The CDR3 region is CASTRGLNEKLFF. The CDR3 DNA is TGTGCCAGCACCAGGGGGCTTAATGAAAAACTGTTTTTT.

The chain couples TRBV7-2 to TRBJ1-1, with a tentative D call TRBD1 (6 bases). Germline CDR1 reads SGHTA; CDR2 reads FQGNSA. V lost 1 base, J lost 8 bases, and 14 bases lay in between. CDR3 length: 14 residues. CDR3 sequence (DNA): TGTGCCAGCAGCTTAGGACTACTAACAGGGGAAGCTTTCTTT. It encodes CASSLGLLTGEAFF. Complete variable domain (other parts from reference TRBV7-2 and TRBJ1-1): GAGVSQSPSNKVTEKGKDVELRCDPISGHTALYWYRQSLGQGLEFLIYFQGNSAPDKSGLPSDRFSAERTGGSVSTLTIQRTQQEDSAVYLCASSLGLLTGEAFFGQGTRLTVV.

This sequence joins TRBV28 and TRBJ2-3, with TRBD1 matching 9 bases. Germline V gene lookup returns CDR1 MDHEN and CDR2 SYDVKM. This CDR3 spans 15 amino acids. Trimming cost V 6 bases and J 4 bases; bases outside gene matches: 8. The CDR3 region is CASSTDRGVADTQYF. CDR3 in DNA: TGTGCCAGCAGCACCGACAGGGGGGTAGCAGATACGCAGTATTTT.

V and J are TRBV5-6 and TRBJ2-1; perhaps TRBD2 as D (5 bases). V gave up 3 bases and J gave up 10 bases, with 17 bases separating them. The CDR3 loop spans 14 amino acids. The germline gives CDR1 SGHDT, CDR2 YYEEEE. Here the CDR3 DNA reads TGTGCCAGCAGCTCACCTAGTAGTAGGAGGGAGCAGTTCTTC. Amino acids: CASSSPSSRREQFF.

This clone was recorded once. The genes are TRBV7-9 and TRBJ1-6, with 8 bases that match TRBD1. In germline, CDR1 is SEHNR, CDR2 FQNEAQ (reference sequence). The junction had 12 bases not matched to a gene; V was cut back by 2 bases and J by 9 bases. CDR3 length: 17 amino acids. The CDR3 DNA reads TGTGCCAGCAGCTTATTCCGACAGGGGAAGATCAGTTCACCCCTCCACTTT. Translation: CASSLFRQGKISSPLHF. The full variable domain, with the rest looked up from reference TRBV7-9 and TRBJ1-6, is DTGVSQNPRHKITKRGQNVTFRCDPISEHNRLYWYRQTLGQGPEFLTYFQNEAQLEKSRLLSDRFSAERPKGSFSTLEIQRTEQGDSAMYLCASSLFRQGKISSPLHFGNGTRLTVT.

The rearrangement links TRBV28 to TRBJ2-7; 8 positions match TRBD1. The J segment lost 2 bases and the V segment lost 7 bases, leaving 7 bases of the junction unmatched. The CDR3 runs 14 residues. Germline V CDR1 and CDR2: MDHEN, SYDVKM. The DNA for the CDR3 is TGTGCCAGCACCCAAGACAGGGGACCCTACGAGCAGTACTTC. Amino acids: CASTQDRGPYEQYF.

The CDR3 bases are TGCGCCAGCAGCCCTGCTGGGGTAGCGGGAAACTACAATGAGCAGTTCTTC. This gives the protein CASSPAGVAGNYNEQFF. The chain couples TRBV4-1 to TRBJ2-1; 8 positions agree with TRBD2. The germline gives CDR1 MGHRA, CDR2 YSYEKL. V lost 4 bases to trimming and J lost 3 bases; unmatched junction nucleotides: 11. There are 17 residues in the CDR3.

The rearrangement joins TRBV7-3 to TRBJ2-7, with 10 nucleotides matching TRBD2. Looked up from germline, CDR1 is SGHTA and CDR2 is FQGTGA. The CDR3 is 16 amino acids. V lost 5 bases and J lost 3; bases outside the gene matches: 10. CDR3 protein: CASSPGPSGGGYEQYF. CDR3 in DNA: TGTGCCAGCAGCCCCGGACCCAGCGGGGGGGGCTACGAGCAGTACTTC.

This chain joins TRBV5-1 and TRBJ1-2; D is perhaps TRBD1 (5 bases). This CDR3 has 15 residues. Per germline, CDR1 SGHRS and CDR2 YFSETQ. The V end was cut by 1 base, the J end by 2 bases, with 12 bases between. CDR3 nucleotide sequence: TGCGCCAGCAGCTTGCAGCTGGGGGGAAACTATGGCTACACCTTC. As protein: CASSLQLGGNYGYTF.

The sample holds one count of this clone. V usage is TRBV6-1 and J usage is TRBJ1-3; possible D gene TRBD1, 5 bases. The V gene lost 2 bases and the J gene lost 0 bases, with 11 bases spanning the gap. The CDR3 has 16 residues. Germline CDR1 reads MNHNS; CDR2 reads SASEGT. The CDR3 here is CASSEPGTASGNTIYF. In nucleotides, the CDR3 is TGTGCCAGCAGTGAACCTGGGACTGCCTCTGGAAACACCATATATTTT.

This clone was seen only a few times. The same CDR3 can be traced to other DNA sequences in this sample. The chain carries TRBV28 and TRBJ2-1, with a tentative D call TRBD1 (6 bases). This CDR3 has 14 residues. V lost 2 bases and J lost 4, with 9 bases in between. The germline V gene encodes CDR1 MDHEN and CDR2 SYDVKM. As DNA, the CDR3 is TGTGCCAGCAGTTTAGTAGGGGGATACAATGAGCAGTTCTTC. Protein sequence: CASSLVGGYNEQFF.

The chain combines TRBV7-9 with TRBJ2-7, with a tentative D call TRBD2 (5 bases). Trimming took 2 bases from V and 11 from J, leaving 10 bases between them. The CDR3 length is 11 residues. CDR1 is SEHNR and CDR2 is FQNEAQ in the germline V gene (reference sequence). CDR3 amino acids: CASSLSGSEYF. CDR3 in DNA: TGTGCCAGCAGCTTATCTGGTAGCGAGTACTTC.